This T cell receptor beta chain was sequenced during a study of blood T cell repertoires in COVID-19. Study-wide background: Sample material is recorded as cDNA or gDNA derived from T cells, B-cell-depleted T cells, or PBMCs.

This clone was counted once. Original data processing: Estimates of nucleated cell counts were drawn from the amplification of reference gene primers. Sequenced by immunoSEQ multiplex PCR; TCRdb stores in-frame clones only, minus some. That table gives V, J and clone size, and the DNA gave D and trimming. The sample has about 150,000 clones; roughly 83% are singletons. This CDR3 spans 15 amino acids. From germline, CDR1 is SGHRS and CDR2 YFSETQ. Trimming removed 6 bases at V and 0 bases at J, with 12 bases between. V gene TRBV5-1 combines with J gene TRBJ2-2, with D maybe TRBD2 (5 bases). This TCR was sampled from an older woman with COVID-19, enrolled during active disease. The sequencing input was peripheral blood. The CDR3 reads CASIGNAANTGELFF. CDR3 bases: TGCGCCAGCATCGGGAACGCCGCGAACACCGGGGAGCTGTTTTTT. The variable domain in full, completed from reference TRBV5-1 and TRBJ2-2, reads KAGVTQTPRYLIKTRGQQVTLSCSPISGHRSVSWYQQTPGQGLQFLFEYFSETQRNKGNFPGRFSGRQFSNSRSEMNVSTLELGDSALYLCASIGNAANTGELFFGEGSRLTVL.